The 31 T cell receptor beta chains listed next were all sequenced from one sample in a study of blood T cell repertoires in COVID-19 (dated by TCRdb to the early 2020s). Library creation used the immunoSEQ multiplex PCR assay. The immuneACCESS repertoire file appears here via TCRdb, limited to in-frame rearrangements. These files lack a portion of the clones; in checked studies, under half of the deficit traces to unresolved V genes, and the cause of the others is not known. Across this sample there are 300,000 to 450,000 clones, with 85% seen only once. The top ten clones comprise 3.6% of the sample. Material for sequencing was peripheral blood. The receptors derive from a woman aged 18-29 years with acute or convalescent COVID-19.

To note about this clone: The same CDR3 is also encoded by other DNA sequences in this sample. The chain links TRBV9 to TRBJ2-2; D is undetermined. The CDR3 spans 13 residues. Germline CDR1 SGDLS, CDR2 YYNGEE. V lost 0 bases to trimming and J lost 6 bases, with 6 bases between them. For the CDR3, the DNA is TGTGCCAGCAGCGTAGGCGGTGCCGGGGAGCTGTTTTTT. Amino acids: CASSVGGAGELFF.

This clone was seen repeatedly, ten times or more. V and J are TRBV5-1 and TRBJ2-1; D gene ambiguous. Germline-derived CDR1 and CDR2 are SGHRS and YFSETQ. V was clipped by 0 bases and J by 8 bases, with 9 bases between them. This CDR3 has 13 amino acids. CDR3 amino acids: CASSLESPHEQFF. The CDR3 region has the DNA TGCGCCAGCAGCTTGGAGAGCCCCCATGAGCAGTTCTTC.

The genes are TRBV2 and TRBJ1-1; 9 positions agree with TRBD1. Germline V gene sequence: CDR1 SNHLY, CDR2 FYNNEI. The CDR3 runs 14 residues. J was trimmed by 3 bases and V by 7 bases; bases with no gene match: 6. In DNA, the CDR3 is TGTGCCAGCAACACAGGGGGCTGGGACACTGAAGCTTTCTTT. Its protein is CASNTGGWDTEAFF.

V usage is TRBV19 and J usage is TRBJ1-5; 9 bases are shared with TRBD1. V was clipped by 6 bases and J by 4 bases; unmatched bases: 7. The CDR3 extends over 15 amino acids. Germline lookup yields CDR1 LNHDA and CDR2 SQIVND (reference sequence). CDR3 amino acids: CASSRDREGNQPQHF. CDR3 nucleotide sequence: TGTGCCAGTAGCCGGGACAGGGAGGGGAATCAGCCCCAGCATTTT.

The rearrangement links TRBV7-2 to TRBJ2-5; a possible D gene is TRBD2 (7 bases). CDR3 length: 15 residues. Per germline, CDR1 SGHTA and CDR2 FQGNSA. Between the trimmed V and J ends, which lost 4 bases and 3 bases, there was a span of 15 bases. The CDR3 protein is CASSSPPGGEETQYF. CDR3 DNA sequence: TGTGCCAGCAGCTCCCCCCCGGGGGGCGAAGAGACCCAGTACTTC.

A single count supports this clone. The rearrangement links TRBV15 to TRBJ1-5, with TRBD1 matching 7 bases. V lost 4 bases and J lost 4; bases outside the gene matches: 7. Germline values: CDR1 LNHNV, CDR2 YYDKDF (reference sequence). This CDR3 region has 15 residues. CDR3 sequence reads: CATSTDRAVNQPQHF. The CDR3 DNA is TGTGCCACCAGCACTGACAGGGCGGTTAATCAGCCCCAGCATTTT.

This sequence joins TRBV12-3 or TRBV12-4 and TRBJ1-3; D not certain. The V and J ends lost 4 bases and 0 bases respectively, with 4 bases between them. This CDR3 is built from 13 residues. The CDR3 DNA follows: TGTGCCAGCAGTTCTACCTCTGGAAACACCATATATTTT. Translated, it gives CASSSTSGNTIYF.

V and J are TRBV3-1 (or the pseudogene TRBV3-2) and TRBJ2-5; 9 positions agree with TRBD2. The junction had 7 bases not matched to a gene; V was cut back by 3 bases and J by 5 bases. Germline CDR1 and CDR2: LGHDT and YNNKEL (reference sequence). The CDR3 spans 15 residues. In DNA, the CDR3 is TGTGCCAGCAGCCAGGCTAGCGGGGCCCATGAGACCCAGTACTTC. Its protein is CASSQASGAHETQYF.

Only a few counts were recorded for this clone. The chain links TRBV14 to TRBJ2-5; D gene unclear. CDR1 and CDR2 from the germline V gene are SGHDN and FVKESK. V was cut by 2 bases and J by 5 bases, with 12 bases left in between. The CDR3 length is 14 residues. CDR3 nucleotide sequence: TGTGCCAGCAGCCAACGTCAGCCGAGGGAGACCCAGTACTTC. It specifies CASSQRQPRETQYF. Based on the CDR3 plus reference TRBV14 and TRBJ2-5, the full variable domain is EAGVTQFPSHSVIEKGQTVTLRCDPISGHDNLYWYRRVMGKEIKFLLHFVKESKQDESGMPNNRFLAERTGGTYSTLKVQPAELEDSGVYFCASSQRQPRETQYFGPGTRLLVL.

The chain combines TRBV5-5 with TRBJ2-7; D unresolved. The CDR3 has 13 residues. Germline CDR1 is SGHKS and CDR2 is YYEKEE (reference sequence). Trimming pared 0 bases from V and 2 bases from J, leaving 6 bases between. CDR3 sequence: CASSLELTYEQYF. Here the CDR3 DNA reads TGTGCCAGCAGCTTGGAACTGACCTACGAGCAGTACTTC.

V and J are TRBV13 and TRBJ1-1; 7 nucleotides line up with TRBD1. The CDR3 has 14 amino acids. With 4 bases clipped from V and 11 bases from J, the junction kept 13 bases outside the gene matches. CDR1 is PRHDT and CDR2 is FYEKMQ in the germline V gene (reference sequence). CDR3 DNA sequence: TGTGCCAGCAGCTCTTGGGCGGGACAGCCTCGCGCTTTCTTT. Encoded protein: CASSSWAGQPRAFF. Variable domain in full (rest from reference TRBV13 and TRBJ1-1): AAGVIQSPRHLIKEKRETATLKCYPIPRHDTVYWYQQGPGQDPQFLISFYEKMQSDKGSIPDRFSAQQFSDYHSELNMSSLELGDSALYFCASSSWAGQPRAFFGQGTRLTVV.

The rearrangement joins TRBV2 to TRBJ1-2; 7 nucleotides align to TRBD1. This CDR3 spans 13 amino acids. V gave up 9 bases and J gave up 2 bases; unmatched junction bases: 6. Germline CDR1 SNHLY, CDR2 FYNNEI. The DNA for the CDR3 is TGTGCCAGTACAGGGGAGGCAAACTATGGCTACACCTTC. This encodes CASTGEANYGYTF.

Turning to this clone: Other DNA variants within this sample encode the same CDR3. J is TRBJ2-3 and V is TRBV5-1; no firm D call. Germline CDR1 reads SGHRS; CDR2 reads YFSETQ. Trimming left V 2 bases short and J 2 bases short, with 3 bases between. This CDR3 comprises 12 residues. In nucleotides, the CDR3 is TGCGCCAGCAGCTTTAACACAGATACGCAGTATTTT. It translates to CASSFNTDTQYF.

J is TRBJ2-6 and V is TRBV29-1; 12 bases map to TRBD1. J was trimmed by 0 bases and V by 5 bases; bases with no gene match: 5. This CDR3 comprises 17 residues. Germline V gene lookup returns CDR1 SQVTM and CDR2 ANQGSEA. The CDR3 DNA sequence: TGCAGCGTTCAAGGGACAGGGGGCGCCTCTGGGGCCAACGTCCTGACTTTC. It translates to CSVQGTGGASGANVLTF.

The rearrangement uses TRBV13 and TRBJ2-2, with 8 bases fitting TRBD1. This CDR3 comprises 15 residues. The germline V gene has CDR1 PRHDT and CDR2 FYEKMQ (reference sequence). V shed 5 bases, J shed 1 base, and the junction held 3 bases outside the gene matches. The CDR3 bases are TGTGCCAGCAGCCCCGGGACAGGGAACACCGGGGAGCTGTTTTTT. It translates to CASSPGTGNTGELFF.

The rearrangement uses TRBV3-1 (or the pseudogene TRBV3-2) and TRBJ2-7; D is undetermined. Germline V lookup: CDR1 LGHDT, CDR2 YNNKEL (reference sequence). Trimming removed 0 bases at V and 6 bases at J, with 6 bases between. The CDR3 has 12 residues. For the CDR3, the DNA is TGTGCCAGCAGCCAAGAACCGGGCGAGCAGTACTTC. As protein: CASSQEPGEQYF.

V usage is TRBV5-1 and J usage is TRBJ2-3, with D possibly matching TRBD1 (5 bases). This CDR3 contains 14 residues. Trimming took 3 bases from V and 4 from J, leaving 12 bases between them. CDR1 and CDR2 from the germline V gene are SGHRS and YFSETQ. The CDR3 region is CASSYVGPADTQYF. CDR3 nucleotides: TGCGCCAGCAGCTACGTGGGGCCCGCAGATACGCAGTATTTT.

There are a few counts of this clone. This rearrangement joins TRBV28 to TRBJ1-1; D gene uncertain. The CDR3 consists of 15 residues. Germline CDR1 reads MDHEN; CDR2 reads SYDVKM. V gave up 7 bases and J gave up 0 bases, with 15 bases separating them. The CDR3 DNA reads as TGTGCCAGCAAGATCTTCCGAGGGATGAACACTGAAGCTTTCTTT. It translates to CASKIFRGMNTEAFF.

The chain joins TRBV10-3 to TRBJ2-7; D is unclear. CDR3 length: 12 residues. V lost 1 base and J lost 9, with 10 bases in between. CDR1 ENHRY and CDR2 SYGVKD come from the germline V gene. CDR3 DNA: TGTGCCATCAGTGAGTGGGCCGAACGGCAGTACTTC. Amino acid sequence: CAISEWAERQYF.

The chain links TRBV14 to TRBJ2-7; D may be TRBD2 (5 bases). CDR1 and CDR2 (germline): SGHDN, FVKESK. Trimming removed 0 bases at V and 1 base at J, with 10 bases between. This CDR3 comprises 15 residues. The CDR3 is CASSQDPGSSYEQYF. CDR3 in DNA: TGTGCCAGCAGCCAAGATCCGGGATCGTCCTACGAGCAGTACTTC. The complete variable domain, with remaining parts taken from reference TRBV14 and TRBJ2-7, reads EAGVTQFPSHSVIEKGQTVTLRCDPISGHDNLYWYRRVMGKEIKFLLHFVKESKQDESGMPNNRFLAERTGGTYSTLKVQPAELEDSGVYFCASSQDPGSSYEQYFGPGTRLTVT.

The chain employs TRBV3-1 (or the pseudogene TRBV3-2) and TRBJ2-5; 8 bases align to TRBD2. The V and J ends lost 2 bases and 2 bases, in that order; junction bases with no gene match: 10. Germline V gene lookup returns CDR1 LGHDT and CDR2 YNNKEL (reference sequence). The CDR3 is made up of 17 amino acids. CDR3 residues: CASSQHRGGSLQETQYF. In DNA, the CDR3 is TGTGCCAGCAGCCAACATCGGGGGGGCTCACTTCAAGAGACCCAGTACTTC.

V gene TRBV13 combines with J gene TRBJ2-1; the D gene is possibly TRBD2 (5 bases). The V end lost 5 bases, the J end lost 4 bases, and 12 bases lay between the germline ends. Germline CDR1 reads PRHDT; CDR2 reads FYEKMQ (reference sequence). The length of the CDR3 is 14 residues. CDR3 DNA sequence: TGTGCCAGCAGCCTCTTGAGCGGTTACAATGAGCAGTTCTTC. As protein: CASSLLSGYNEQFF.

The chain recombines TRBV2 with TRBJ1-3, with D unresolved. The V end was cut by 5 bases, the J end by 0 bases, with 8 bases between. Germline V lookup: CDR1 SNHLY, CDR2 FYNNEI. The CDR3 length is 14 residues. The CDR3 loop reads CASSSTYSGNTIYF. In nucleotides, the CDR3 is TGTGCCAGCAGTTCCACCTACTCTGGAAACACCATATATTTT. The full variable domain, its missing parts supplied by reference TRBV2 and TRBJ1-3, is EPEVTQTPSHQVTQMGQEVILRCVPISNHLYFYWYRQILGQKVEFLVSFYNNEISEKSEIFDDQFSVERPDGSNFTLKIRSTKLEDSAMYFCASSSTYSGNTIYFGEGSWLTVV.

The chain has TRBV19 and TRBJ2-5; D possibly corresponds to TRBD2 (5 bases). Per the germline V gene, CDR1 is LNHDA and CDR2 is SQIVND (reference sequence). The CDR3 length is 16 residues. Trimming stripped 5 bases from V and 2 bases from J, with 18 bases between. The CDR3 DNA reads TGTGCCAGTAGTTCATCTTCAGCGGTAAGGCAAGAGACCCAGTACTTC. It codes for CASSSSSAVRQETQYF.

V and J are TRBV21-1 and TRBJ2-7; the table gives TRBD1 as D, unverified against the DNA. TRBV21-1 is a pseudogene. The CDR3 is 14 amino acids. The CDR3 sequence is CASSKGADTYEQYF. The CDR3 bases are TGTGCCAGCAGCAAGGGGGCAGACACCTACGAGCAGTACTTC.

This chain joins TRBV24-1 and TRBJ1-2; D uncertain. The CDR3 has 14 residues. Per germline, CDR1 KGHDR and CDR2 SFDVKD. The V and J ends lost 3 bases and 4 bases respectively, with 11 bases between them. The CDR3 nucleotides read TGTGCCACCAGTGATCCCAACCACAGCTATGGCTACACCTTC. As protein: CATSDPNHSYGYTF.

The chain joins TRBV7-8 to TRBJ1-2; the D gene is possibly TRBD1 (5 bases). The CDR3 runs 15 residues. Looked up from germline, CDR1 is SGHVS and CDR2 is FQNEAQ. V lost 1 base and J 3 bases, leaving 12 bases between the germline ends. In nucleotides, the CDR3 is TGTGCCAGCAGCTTAGAGGGCAGGGTTGACTATGGCTACACCTTC. Translation: CASSLEGRVDYGYTF.

The J gene is TRBJ2-3, the V gene TRBV7-2; D call uncertain. The V end lost 3 bases, the J end lost 2 bases, and 6 bases lay between the germline ends. The CDR3 extends over 13 amino acids. From germline, CDR1 is SGHTA and CDR2 FQGNSA. The CDR3 DNA is TGTGCCAGCAGCTTCCATTCCACAGATACGCAGTATTTT. It is translated as CASSFHSTDTQYF.

This clone was counted once. This chain joins TRBV18 and TRBJ2-1, with D perhaps matching TRBD1 (5 bases). The germline CDR1 and CDR2 sequences are KGHSH and LQKENI. The CDR3 is 14 amino acids. V gave up 1 base and J gave up 3 bases, with 7 bases separating them. CDR3 sequence reads: CASSPQGYYNEQFF. CDR3 in DNA: TGTGCCAGCTCACCACAGGGGTACTACAATGAGCAGTTCTTC.

The chain recombines TRBV5-1 with TRBJ2-5; 10 bases fit TRBD2. V gave up 1 base and J gave up 5 bases; unmatched junction bases: 11. The germline gives CDR1 SGHRS, CDR2 YFSETQ. This CDR3 region has 17 residues. This chain's CDR3 is CASSLRVGAGGRETQYF. CDR3 bases: TGCGCCAGCAGCTTGCGTGTAGGAGCGGGAGGGCGGGAGACCCAGTACTTC.

This clone has only a few counts. The CDR3, as DNA: TGTGCCAGCAGCCGCGACTCCCAGGGGTTCAATTCACCCCTCCACTTT. It is translated as CASSRDSQGFNSPLHF. The chain links TRBV27 to TRBJ1-6; a weak D match, TRBD1 (6 bases). The V end was cut by 6 bases, the J end by 7 bases, with 19 bases between. Germline loops: CDR1 MNHEY, CDR2 SMNVEV (reference sequence). The CDR3 totals 16 residues.